This passage covers 24 T cell receptor beta chains from one sample sequenced in a study of T cells in Graves' hyperthyroidism and ophthalmopathy. RNA transcripts provided the source from which TCR beta CDR3 regions were amplified. In the first-round RT-PCR of the TCR CDR3, the HTBI primer set was used. In TCRdb, the multiplex PCR reads were re-called with MiXCR into one record per CDR3 protein. The sample contains a few hundred thousand distinct CDR3 sequences, under 15% of which appear only once. The sample taken for sequencing was blood. These receptors were collected from a woman between 18 and 30 years old with Graves' hyperthyroidism.

This clonotype was seen many times. The chain joins TRBV4-1 to TRBJ2-7; no clear D. The CDR3 loop spans 13 amino acids. The germline CDR1 and CDR2 sequences are MGHRA and YSYEKL. Trimming shortened V by 2 bases and J by 3 bases, and 8 bases separated the two germline ends. The chain's CDR3 is CASSQTPLYEQYF. The DNA for the CDR3 is TGCGCCAGCAGCCAAACTCCCCTCTACGAGCAGTACTTC.

For this clonotype: A junction end diverges from the germline sequence, so it may reflect a read error. The J gene is TRBJ1-6, the V gene TRBV11-2, with D tentatively TRBD1 (6 bases). Looked up from germline, CDR1 is SGHAT and CDR2 is FQNNGV. The CDR3 has 14 amino acids. The CDR3 region has the DNA TGTGCCAGCAGATTAGCGGGAGGGGGGTCACCCCTCCACTTT. It yields the protein CASRLAGGGSPLHF.

This clonotype was seen ten or more times. The genes are TRBV28 and TRBJ1-1, with no clear D. Germline CDR1 reads MDHEN; CDR2 reads SYDVKM. This CDR3 has 12 residues. Trimming cost V 6 bases and J 6 bases, with 11 bases left between them. CDR3 nucleotide sequence: TGTGCCAGCAGGGGGAAAGCTTCTGAAGCTTTCTTT. This codes for CASRGKASEAFF.

The table lists this clonotype with many counts. This chain links TRBV18 with TRBJ1-5; 8 bases fit TRBD1. The V gene end was trimmed by 2 bases and the J gene end by 2 bases; junction bases not matched to a gene: 5. The CDR3 has 16 amino acids. The germline V gene has CDR1 KGHSH and CDR2 LQKENI. CDR3 in DNA: TGTGCCAGCTCACCAGATTCAGGGGGCGGCAATCAGCCCCAGCATTTT. Amino acids: CASSPDSGGGNQPQHF. The complete variable domain, with remaining parts taken from reference TRBV18 and TRBJ1-5, reads NAGVMQNPRHLVRRRGQEARLRCSPMKGHSHVYWYRQLPEEGLKFMVYLQKENIIDESGMPKERFSAEFPKEGPSILRIQQVVRGDSAAYFCASSPDSGGGNQPQHFGDGTRLSIL.

This clonotype came up many times. The chain carries TRBV18 and TRBJ1-4, with D possibly TRBD1 on 6 matching bases. Trimming took 6 bases from V and 5 from J, leaving 16 bases between them. Germline V gives CDR1 KGHSH, CDR2 LQKENI. The CDR3 is 15 amino acids. The CDR3 DNA reads TGTGCCAGCTCCCCAAGGACAGACTTGAATGAAAAACTGTTTTTT. Its translation: CASSPRTDLNEKLFF.

This clonotype was counted ten times or more. The V gene is TRBV3-1, the J gene TRBJ2-7; 11 positions match TRBD2. CDR3 length: 17 residues. The germline V gene encodes CDR1 LGHDT and CDR2 YNNKEL (reference sequence). The junction had 7 bases not matched to a gene; V was cut back by 3 bases and J by 0 bases. The CDR3 DNA sequence: TGTGCCAGCAGCCACGCTAGCGGGGGGCCAAACTCCTACGAGCAGTACTTC. Its protein product is CASSHASGGPNSYEQYF.

This clonotype appeared many times. V and J are TRBV14 and TRBJ1-6; no firm D call. The V and J ends lost 4 bases and 7 bases respectively, with 14 bases between them. Germline CDR1 and CDR2: SGHDN and FVKESK. The CDR3 loop spans 15 amino acids. DNA for the CDR3: TGTGCCAGCAGCCGAAACGACTGGAACAATTCACCCCTCCACTTT. Its protein is CASSRNDWNNSPLHF.

The table lists this clonotype with many counts. The V gene is TRBV12-3 or TRBV12-4, the J gene TRBJ2-1; 10 bases match TRBD2. There are 15 residues in the CDR3. V shed 1 base and J 3 bases; nucleotides not matched to a gene: 0. The CDR3 DNA reads TGTGCCAGCAGTTTAGTAGCGGGGGGCTACAATGAGCAGTTCTTC. It codes for CASSLVAGGYNEQFF.

This clonotype was counted at least ten times. This CDR3 reads CASSLGRGNTEAFF. The DNA for the CDR3 is TGTGCCAGCAGCTTGGGTAGGGGGAACACTGAAGCTTTCTTT. This chain uses TRBV13 with TRBJ1-1; a weak D match, TRBD1 (5 bases). This CDR3 is built from 14 residues. Germline assignment: CDR1 PRHDT and CDR2 FYEKMQ (reference sequence). Trimming left V 3 bases short and J 1 base short, with 9 bases between.

The table lists this clonotype with a few counts. The genes are TRBV9 and TRBJ2-5, with no clear D. V was cut by 4 bases and J by 2 bases, with 18 bases left in between. CDR3 length: 16 residues. CDR1 is SGDLS and CDR2 is YYNGEE in the germline V gene. The CDR3 DNA is TGTGCCAGCAGCTTAGGGATAGGTCGGGTTCAAGAGACCCAGTACTTC. Translation gives CASSLGIGRVQETQYF.

This clonotype was counted many times. V gene TRBV7-3 combines with J gene TRBJ2-1, with 11 bases lining up with TRBD2. CDR1 is SGHTA, CDR2 FQGTGA, per germline. V trimming: 5 bases; J trimming: 8 bases; junction bases outside the gene matches: 8. This CDR3 comprises 15 residues. CDR3 sequence: CASSISGGGFDEQFF. The CDR3 DNA sequence: TGTGCCAGCAGCATTAGCGGGGGGGGCTTTGATGAGCAGTTCTTC.

This clonotype was observed many times. This rearrangement joins TRBV4-1 to TRBJ1-1, with D tentatively TRBD1 (6 bases). Trimming stripped 3 bases from V and 0 bases from J, with 8 bases between. Germline CDR1 and CDR2: MGHRA and YSYEKL. The CDR3 is 14 amino acids. CDR3 in DNA: TGCGCCAGCAGCCATGGACAGTTGAACACTGAAGCTTTCTTT. This encodes CASSHGQLNTEAFF.

This clonotype has a count of ten or more. The rearrangement links TRBV28 to TRBJ1-5; TRBD1 is a possible D gene (6 bases). This CDR3 has 16 amino acids. V dropped 4 bases and J dropped 0 bases, with 13 bases sitting between them. CDR1 is MDHEN, CDR2 SYDVKM, per germline. CDR3 residues: CASSYIGQYSNQPQHF. In nucleotides, the CDR3 is TGTGCCAGCAGTTATATTGGACAGTATAGCAATCAGCCCCAGCATTTT. The full variable domain, with the rest looked up from reference TRBV28 and TRBJ1-5, is DVKVTQSSRYLVKRTGEKVFLECVQDMDHENMFWYRQDPGLGLRLIYFSYDVKMKEKGDIPEGYSVSREKKERFSLILESASTNQTSMYLCASSYIGQYSNQPQHFGDGTRLSIL.

This clonotype was counted ten times or more. V usage is TRBV7-2 and J usage is TRBJ2-2; 12 bases agree with TRBD2. Germline CDR1 is SGHTA and CDR2 is FQGNSA. J lost 6 bases, V lost 5 bases, and 4 bases had no gene match. There are 15 residues in the CDR3. The CDR3 DNA is TGTGCCAGCAGCCCCCTAGCGGGAGGGCCCGGGGAGCTGTTTTTT. Translating it yields CASSPLAGGPGELFF.

For this clonotype: Just one base apart from a much larger clone, this may be a read error. The chain employs TRBV7-9 and TRBJ2-5; D is perhaps TRBD2 (6 bases). The J call could be wrong; TRBJ2-1 is a better fit for the DNA end. The CDR3 is made up of 13 amino acids. Germline V gene data show CDR1 as SEHNR and CDR2 as FQNEAQ (reference sequence). The CDR3 loop is CASSFLAQETQFF. CDR3 bases: TGTGCCAGCAGCTTTCTAGCGCAAGAGACCCAGTTCTTC.

This clonotype was found a few times. This chain connects TRBV20-1 to TRBJ1-4; the D is unclear. CDR3 length equals 15 residues. The V and J ends lost 2 bases and 2 bases respectively, with 12 bases between them. Per germline, CDR1 DFQATT and CDR2 SNEGSKA (reference sequence). CDR3 coding DNA: TGCAGTGCTAGACTCCCGGGGATCACTAATGAAAAACTGTTTTTT. Translation: CSARLPGITNEKLFF.

This clonotype was seen ten or more times. The V call is TRBV7-3, the J call TRBJ2-7, with D possibly matching TRBD1 (5 bases). Germline V gives CDR1 SGHTA, CDR2 FQGTGA. V was trimmed by 10 bases and J by 2 bases, leaving 15 bases between them. The CDR3 has 13 residues. Written as DNA, the CDR3 is TGTGCCATCCCCCACGACAGACCCTACGAGCAGTACTTC. This sequence encodes CAIPHDRPYEQYF. The whole variable domain, filled in from reference TRBV7-3 and TRBJ2-7, reads GAGVSQTPSNKVTEKGKYVELRCDPISGHTALYWYRQSLGQGPEFLIYFQGTGAADDSGLPNDRFFAVRPEGSVSTLKIQRTERGDSAVYLCAIPHDRPYEQYFGPGTRLTVT.

This clonotype was counted ten times or more. The chain couples TRBV30 to TRBJ1-4; 11 bases map to TRBD1. Germline trimming cut 5 bases from V and 0 bases from J; bases unmatched to any gene: 8. The CDR3 is made up of 17 amino acids. The germline gives CDR1 GTSNPN, CDR2 SVGIG (reference sequence). Here the CDR3 reads CAWDGGQGGATNEKLFF. CDR3 DNA sequence: TGTGCCTGGGATGGGGGACAGGGGGGGGCAACTAATGAAAAACTGTTTTTT.

Many counts were recorded for this clonotype. This chain connects TRBV9 to TRBJ2-5, with D perhaps TRBD2 (7 bases). The CDR3 sequence is 14 residues long. Trimming pared 6 bases from V and 4 bases from J, leaving 16 bases between. Looked up from germline, CDR1 is SGDLS and CDR2 is YYNGEE. The CDR3 is CASTQGGGPETQYF. In nucleotides, the CDR3 is TGTGCCAGCACCCAAGGGGGGGGGCCAGAGACCCAGTACTTC.

Many counts were recorded for this clonotype. This rearrangement joins TRBV2 to TRBJ1-1, with no clear D. V gave up 0 bases and J gave up 1 base, with 6 bases separating them. This CDR3 has 14 residues. Germline CDR1 is SNHLY and CDR2 is FYNNEI. The CDR3 sequence: CASSEARGNTEAFF. Written as DNA, the CDR3 is TGTGCCAGCAGTGAAGCAAGAGGGAACACTGAAGCTTTCTTT.

This clonotype was seen many times. V usage is TRBV30 and J usage is TRBJ1-2; tentative D call: TRBD1 (5 bases). CDR1 and CDR2 from the germline V gene are GTSNPN and SVGIG (reference sequence). Trimming stripped 2 bases from V and 8 bases from J, with 9 bases between. The CDR3 runs to 11 residues. The CDR3 here is CAWSLTVGYTF. The CDR3 DNA reads as TGTGCCTGGAGTTTGACAGTAGGCTACACCTTC.

There are many counts of this clonotype. The V gene is TRBV11-1, the J gene TRBJ1-2; D is perhaps TRBD1 (6 bases). The CDR3 covers 16 residues. Germline CDR1 is SGHAT and CDR2 is FQDESV (reference sequence). Trimming left V 0 bases short and J 8 bases short, with 19 bases between. The CDR3 coding sequence is TGTGCCAGCAGCTTAGCGCCGGAACAGGGAATATACGGCTACACCTTC. Its translation is CASSLAPEQGIYGYTF.

This clonotype was counted between two and nine times. The CDR3 bases are TGCAGTGCTAGAGATAGGGCGGGAATGAGGTTTGAAAAACTGTTTTTT. It encodes CSARDRAGMRFEKLFF. The rearrangement uses TRBV20-1 and TRBJ1-4; D remains ambiguous. Trimming took off 0 bases at V and 7 bases at J, with 18 bases between the two ends. Germline V gene data show CDR1 as DFQATT and CDR2 as SNEGSKA (reference sequence). The CDR3 spans 16 residues.

The CDR3 is CSVELATYGYTF. The CDR3 coding sequence is TGCAGCGTTGAATTGGCTACCTATGGCTACACCTTC. The V gene is TRBV29-1, the J gene TRBJ1-2, with D unclear. Trimming left V 2 bases short and J 4 bases short, with 8 bases between. CDR1 is SQVTM and CDR2 is ANQGSEA in the germline V gene. This CDR3 is 12 amino acids long.